The next 29 T cell receptor beta chains were all read from a single sample in a study of T-cell reconstitution after alpha-beta-depleted transplantation in children. Molecular barcoding with unique molecular identifiers was used for the TCRbeta library. One entry per CDR3 protein, called by TCRdb with MiXCR from the PCR reads. The sample records about 980,000 distinct CDR3 sequences, about 29% being singletons. Sequences were derived from PBMCs, mostly from graft donor cells, sampled 360 days after TCRalphabeta/CD19-depleted stem cell transplant. The receptors originated from a boy younger than two who had a stem cell transplant for SCID, so the T cells may come from the graft donor.

The V gene is TRBV5-1, the J gene TRBJ1-1; TRBD1 might be the D (6 bases). This CDR3 region has 15 residues. V dropped 5 bases and J dropped 0 bases, with 14 bases sitting between them. Germline-derived CDR1 and CDR2 are SGHRS and YFSETQ. CDR3 protein: CASRTQGFMNTEAFF. In DNA, the CDR3 is TGCGCCAGCAGAACCCAGGGGTTCATGAACACTGAAGCTTTCTTT.

The chain recombines TRBV12-3 or TRBV12-4 with TRBJ2-5; D might be TRBD2 (7 bases). This CDR3 is built from 17 residues. V was clipped by 2 bases and J by 5 bases, with 21 bases between them. DNA for the CDR3: TGTGCCAGCAGTTTACCGAGTAGGGGGGGCTTCGGGGAGACCCAGTACTTC. Its translation: CASSLPSRGGFGETQYF.

In this sample, this clonotype turned up a few times. This chain uses TRBV5-1 with TRBJ2-1; 10 bases map to TRBD2. With 4 bases clipped from V and 0 bases from J, the junction kept 7 bases outside the gene matches. The germline CDR1 and CDR2 sequences are SGHRS and YFSETQ. This CDR3 is 17 amino acids long. The CDR3 DNA follows: TGCGCCAGCAGCCAGAGGACTAGCGGAGCCTCCTACAATGAGCAGTTCTTC. This codes for CASSQRTSGASYNEQFF.

This rearrangement joins TRBV5-5 to TRBJ2-3; weak D call: TRBD2 (6 bases). Trimming pared 0 bases from V and 5 bases from J, leaving 16 bases between. Looked up from germline, CDR1 is SGHKS and CDR2 is YYEKEE (reference sequence). This CDR3 spans 16 amino acids. The CDR3: CASSLVGLQRVDTQYF. CDR3 nucleotide sequence: TGTGCCAGCAGCTTGGTGGGACTTCAACGGGTAGATACGCAGTATTTT. Full variable domain (rest looked up from reference TRBV5-5 and TRBJ2-3): DAGVTQSPTHLIKTRGQQVTLRCSPISGHKSVSWYQQVLGQGPQFIFQYYEKEERGRGNFPDRFSARQFPNYSSELNVNALLLGDSALYLCASSLVGLQRVDTQYFGPGTRLTVL.

This chain joins TRBV7-2 and TRBJ2-7, with 8 bases aligning to TRBD1. The CDR3 extends over 14 amino acids. V shed 3 bases, J shed 7 bases, and the junction held 8 bases outside the gene matches. Germline CDR1 SGHTA, CDR2 FQGNSA. CDR3 region: CASSFRDRMGEQYF. The CDR3 nucleotides read TGTGCCAGCAGCTTCCGGGACAGGATGGGGGAGCAGTACTTC. Looking up the rest from reference TRBV7-2 and TRBJ2-7 gives the full variable domain: GAGVSQSPSNKVTEKGKDVELRCDPISGHTALYWYRQSLGQGLEFLIYFQGNSAPDKSGLPSDRFSAERTGGSVSTLTIQRTQQEDSAVYLCASSFRDRMGEQYFGPGTRLTVT.

The chain uses TRBV2 and TRBJ1-2; 10 bases map to TRBD1. CDR1 is SNHLY and CDR2 is FYNNEI in the germline V gene. The CDR3 spans 14 residues. J was trimmed by 3 bases and V by 7 bases; bases with no gene match: 5. The CDR3 nucleotides are TGTGCCAGCACTGGGACAGGGGACGACTATGGCTACACCTTC. Protein product: CASTGTGDDYGYTF.

This rearrangement joins TRBV24-1 to TRBJ2-5; TRBD1 agrees at 7 bases. J lost 1 base, V lost 4 bases, and 2 bases had no gene match. There are 14 residues in the CDR3. Germline CDR1 and CDR2: KGHDR and SFDVKD. CDR3 sequence (DNA): TGTGCCACCAGTGAGGGGACAGCCCAAGAGACCCAGTACTTC. Protein: CATSEGTAQETQYF.

The gene calls are TRBV7-3 and TRBJ2-3; D may correspond to TRBD1 or TRBD2 (5 bases each). The CDR3 has 14 residues. Germline CDR1 SGHTA, CDR2 FQGTGA. The ends were cut back, 5 bases at V and 0 bases at J, with 9 bases in the middle. CDR3 protein: CASSHRDSTDTQYF. The CDR3 nucleotides are TGTGCCAGCAGCCACCGGGACAGCACAGATACGCAGTATTTT. The whole variable domain, remainder taken from reference TRBV7-3 and TRBJ2-3, is GAGVSQTPSNKVTEKGKYVELRCDPISGHTALYWYRQSLGQGPEFLIYFQGTGAADDSGLPNDRFFAVRPEGSVSTLKIQRTERGDSAVYLCASSHRDSTDTQYFGPGTRLTVL.

This chain links TRBV7-2 with TRBJ2-5; either TRBD1 or TRBD2 may supply D (5 bases each). Germline V CDR1 and CDR2: SGHTA, FQGNSA. This CDR3 has 15 residues. Trimming took off 4 bases at V and 4 bases at J, with 16 bases between the two ends. CDR3 amino acids: CASSSQPGTAETQYF. The CDR3, as DNA: TGTGCCAGCAGCTCTCAACCTGGGACCGCAGAGACCCAGTACTTC.

With respect to this clonotype: The junction departs from the called germline gene at one end, perhaps through a read error. V usage is TRBV7-2 and J usage is TRBJ2-2; D is unresolved. Germline V gives CDR1 SGHTA, CDR2 FQGNSA. CDR3 size: 15 residues. The CDR3 nucleotides are TGCGCCAGCAGCTTGGCGGTATTGAACACCGGGGAGCTGTTTTTT. It yields the protein CASSLAVLNTGELFF.

The genes are TRBV4-1 and TRBJ2-7; D gene ambiguous. The CDR3 consists of 14 residues. Trimming pared 0 bases from V and 4 bases from J, leaving 10 bases between. Germline V gene sequence: CDR1 MGHRA, CDR2 YSYEKL. CDR3 residues: CASSQDLGPYEQYF. The CDR3 coding sequence is TGCGCCAGCAGCCAAGATCTGGGCCCGTACGAGCAGTACTTC.

V is TRBV7-9 and J is TRBJ2-1, with TRBD1 identical over 7 bases. Per the germline V gene, CDR1 is SEHNR and CDR2 is FQNEAQ (reference sequence). The CDR3 extends over 14 amino acids. After removal of 5 bases from V and 9 bases from J, the junction contained 10 bases not matched to a gene. In DNA, the CDR3 is TGTGCCAGCAGCCTGGACAGGCCGAGCACTGAGCAGTTCTTC. It translates to CASSLDRPSTEQFF.

V gene TRBV12-3 or TRBV12-4 combines with J gene TRBJ1-6, with D possibly being TRBD1 (6 bases). CDR3 length: 16 residues. V was cut by 5 bases and J by 5 bases, with 16 bases left in between. CDR3 protein: CASSRQAGVNNSPLHF. CDR3 coding DNA: TGTGCCAGCAGTCGACAGGCGGGGGTTAATAATTCACCCCTCCACTTT.

The chain has TRBV5-1 and TRBJ2-6; maybe TRBD1 (5 bases). The germline V gene has CDR1 SGHRS and CDR2 YFSETQ. With 3 bases removed from V and 4 bases from J, the gap between germline ends came to 8 bases. This CDR3 contains 14 residues. DNA for the CDR3: TGCGCCAGCAGCTCAGGGATCGGGGCCAACGTCCTGACTTTC. Protein sequence: CASSSGIGANVLTF.

V gene TRBV4-2 combines with J gene TRBJ2-3; 7 bases fit TRBD2. Looked up from germline, CDR1 is LGHNA and CDR2 is YNFKEQ. J lost 2 bases, V lost 0 bases, and 14 bases had no gene match. The CDR3 sequence is 19 residues long. Here the CDR3 DNA reads TGTGCCAGCAGCCAAGATCCATATCGGGGGGTAGCGAACACAGATACGCAGTATTTT. Its protein is CASSQDPYRGVANTDTQYF.

The chain is built from TRBV12-3 or TRBV12-4 and TRBJ2-5; 14 bases map to TRBD2. CDR3 length: 12 amino acids. The V gene end was trimmed by 8 bases and the J gene end by 9 bases; junction bases not matched to a gene: 2. CDR3 DNA: TGTGCCAGCGGGACTAGCGGGGGTCCCCAGTACTTC. Amino acids: CASGTSGGPQYF.

This clonotype showed up just a few times. This rearrangement joins TRBV6-5 to TRBJ2-3; tentatively, D is TRBD2 (6 bases). The CDR3 runs to 13 residues. V lost 2 bases and J 9 bases, leaving 12 bases between the germline ends. Germline V gene sequence: CDR1 MNHEY, CDR2 SVGAGI. The CDR3 loop reads CASSYVTRGTQYF. In DNA, the CDR3 is TGTGCCAGCAGTTACGTGACTAGAGGGACGCAGTATTTT.

The rearrangement links TRBV5-8 to TRBJ2-1; D unclear. V was clipped by 0 bases and J by 9 bases, with 10 bases between them. The CDR3 runs to 13 residues. The germline CDR1 and CDR2 sequences are SGHTS and YDEGEE. CDR3 DNA sequence: TGTGCCAGCAGCTTGGTGCGGATCGGTGAGCAGTTCTTC. Encoded protein: CASSLVRIGEQFF. Filled out from reference TRBV5-8 and TRBJ2-1, the complete variable domain reads EAGVTQSPTHLIKTRGQQATLRCSPISGHTSVYWYQQALGLGLQFLLWYDEGEERNRGNFPPRFSGRQFPNYSSELNVNALELEDSALYLCASSLVRIGEQFFGPGTRLTVL.

The V and J genes are TRBV20-1 and TRBJ1-5, with TRBD1 matching 10 bases. Germline V lookup: CDR1 DFQATT, CDR2 SNEGSKA (reference sequence). With V trimmed by 6 bases and J by 3 bases, 8 bases remained unmatched. There are 15 residues in the CDR3. The CDR3 bases are TGCAGTGCCCGGGACAGGGGAAGGGCCAATCAGCCCCAGCATTTT. This codes for CSARDRGRANQPQHF.

J is TRBJ2-1 and V is TRBV5-1; 13 positions agree with TRBD2. CDR3 length equals 19 residues. With V trimmed by 0 bases and J by 7 bases, 13 bases remained unmatched. Germline V gene data show CDR1 as SGHRS and CDR2 as YFSETQ. The CDR3 sequence: CASSLDPSGTSGAGNEQFF. DNA of the CDR3: TGCGCCAGCAGCTTGGATCCCTCCGGGACTAGCGGGGCGGGGAATGAGCAGTTCTTC.

The CDR3 region is CSAGDNSGANVLTF. CDR3 coding DNA: TGCAGTGCTGGGGACAACTCTGGGGCCAACGTCCTGACTTTC. The chain employs TRBV20-1 and TRBJ2-6, with a possible D match to TRBD1 (6 bases). V lost 5 bases, J lost 0 bases, and 8 bases lay in between. Germline V gene sequence: CDR1 DFQATT, CDR2 SNEGSKA (reference sequence). There are 14 residues in the CDR3.

There are a few counts of this clonotype. The chain links TRBV7-6 to TRBJ2-1; no definite D call. Germline-derived CDR1 and CDR2 are SGHVS and FNYEAQ. The length of the CDR3 is 13 residues. V was trimmed by 2 bases and J by 7 bases, leaving 9 bases between them. The CDR3 DNA follows: TGTGCCAGCAGCTTAACCGGGTGGAATGAGCAGTTCTTC. Its translation is CASSLTGWNEQFF.

This clonotype has more than one count but fewer than ten. The rearrangement uses TRBV12-3 or TRBV12-4 and TRBJ1-1; D ambiguous. The CDR3 has 13 amino acids. Trimming removed 5 bases at V and 0 bases at J, with 7 bases between. CDR3 in DNA: TGTGCCAGCAGTCAGTATTTGAACACTGAAGCTTTCTTT. It specifies CASSQYLNTEAFF.

V gene TRBV15 combines with J gene TRBJ1-2; D may be TRBD1 (6 bases). Germline values: CDR1 LNHNV, CDR2 YYDKDF (reference sequence). Trimming took off 1 base at V and 3 bases at J, with 12 bases between the two ends. The length of the CDR3 is 15 residues. The CDR3 nucleotides are TGTGCCACCAGCAGAGTGGGGGCGCGGGACTATGGCTACACCTTC. It yields the protein CATSRVGARDYGYTF.

This clonotype occurred a few times. The chain combines TRBV7-9 with TRBJ2-7; D remains unclear. V was shortened by 5 bases and J by 8 bases, with 13 bases between the two germline ends. The CDR3 extends over 12 amino acids. Germline V gene sequence: CDR1 SEHNR, CDR2 FQNEAQ (reference sequence). The CDR3 spells CASSLERRKQYF. CDR3 nucleotides: TGTGCCAGCAGCCTAGAGCGCCGAAAGCAGTACTTC. The variable domain in full, completed from reference TRBV7-9 and TRBJ2-7, reads DTGVSQNPRHKITKRGQNVTFRCDPISEHNRLYWYRQTLGQGPEFLTYFQNEAQLEKSRLLSDRFSAERPKGSFSTLEIQRTEQGDSAMYLCASSLERRKQYFGPGTRLTVT.

The rearrangement joins TRBV4-1 to TRBJ1-2; 8 bases are shared with TRBD1. V shed 0 bases and J 7 bases; nucleotides not matched to a gene: 7. Germline V gene data show CDR1 as MGHRA and CDR2 as YSYEKL. The CDR3 totals 15 residues. The CDR3 bases are TGCGCCAGCAGCCAAGACCCCTCGGACAGGGCTGGCTACACCTTC. Protein sequence: CASSQDPSDRAGYTF.

The rearrangement joins TRBV18 to TRBJ2-7, with D possibly TRBD1 on 6 matching bases. Per the germline V gene, CDR1 is KGHSH and CDR2 is LQKENI. The CDR3 has 15 amino acids. Trimming pared 3 bases from V and 4 bases from J, leaving 16 bases between. In DNA form, the CDR3 reads TGTGCCAGCTCACCGGCTCAGGGGATTCCTTACGAGCAGTACTTC. It translates to CASSPAQGIPYEQYF.

The CDR3 reads CSARRTAYNSPLHF. The DNA for the CDR3 is TGCAGTGCGAGACGGACAGCCTATAATTCACCCCTCCACTTT. V is TRBV20-1 and J is TRBJ1-6, with a weak D call TRBD1 (6 bases). Deletions cut 6 bases from V and 2 bases from J, with 11 bases between. Germline CDR1 DFQATT, CDR2 SNEGSKA (reference sequence). The CDR3 spans 14 residues.

The J gene is TRBJ2-1, the V gene TRBV7-9; 11 bases are shared with TRBD2. J lost 5 bases, V lost 5 bases, and 11 bases had no gene match. Germline-derived CDR1 and CDR2 are SEHNR and FQNEAQ (reference sequence). The CDR3 extends over 17 amino acids. The CDR3 nucleotides are TGTGCCAGCAGCCTAGTGGCTCTAGCGGGGGGTGACAATGAGCAGTTCTTC. This translates into CASSLVALAGGDNEQFF.